The 21 T cell receptor beta chains listed next were all sequenced from one sample in a study of blood T cell repertoires in COVID-19. TCRdb's table, derived via immunoSEQ multiplex PCR, lists solely in-frame clones and lacks some. The sample yields some 9,200 clones, 75% to 90% seen once. Sequencing used peripheral blood. These receptors were taken from a man between 65 and 85 years old with active COVID-19.

The chain is built from TRBV5-6 and TRBJ2-7; TRBD2 is a possible D gene (6 bases). This CDR3 is 13 amino acids long. V lost 2 bases and J lost 5, with 11 bases in between. Germline V gene sequence: CDR1 SGHDT, CDR2 YYEEEE. The CDR3 protein is CASSFQEGHEQYF. Written as DNA, the CDR3 is TGTGCCAGCAGCTTCCAGGAGGGCCACGAGCAGTACTTC.

Here the CDR3 reads CASIKIAGDSTGELFF. The CDR3 DNA is TGTGCCAGCATCAAAATAGCGGGAGACTCCACCGGGGAGCTGTTTTTT. The chain couples TRBV5-4 to TRBJ2-2; 9 bases align to TRBD2. Germline V CDR1 and CDR2: SGHNT, YYREEE (reference sequence). The CDR3 is made up of 16 amino acids. The trim removed 6 bases at V and 4 bases at J, leaving 10 bases unmatched. The variable domain in full, with the rest retrieved from reference TRBV5-4 and TRBJ2-2, is ETGVTQSPTHLIKTRGQQVTLRCSSQSGHNTVSWYQQALGQGPQFIFQYYREEENGRGNFPPRFSGLQFPNYSSELNVNALELDDSALYLCASIKIAGDSTGELFFGEGSRLTVL.

The CDR3 protein is CASSDPQTGGREKLFF. CDR3 nucleotides: TGTGCCAGCAGTGACCCTCAGACAGGGGGCAGGGAAAAACTGTTTTTT. The chain employs TRBV25-1 and TRBJ1-4; the match to TRBD1 covers 10 bases. The germline gives CDR1 MGHDK, CDR2 SYGVNS. Trimming removed 3 bases from V and 8 bases from J; junction bases left unmatched: 9. The CDR3 length is 16 residues.

The chain couples TRBV5-1 to TRBJ2-5; 9 nucleotides line up with TRBD2. The CDR3 has 16 amino acids. The trim removed 4 bases at V and 5 bases at J, leaving 12 bases unmatched. Per germline, CDR1 SGHRS and CDR2 YFSETQ. The CDR3 here is CASSGPSGTSQETQYF. In DNA form, the CDR3 reads TGCGCCAGCAGCGGGCCTAGCGGGACTTCCCAGGAGACCCAGTACTTC.

The rearrangement uses TRBV2 and TRBJ1-1; D gene uncertain. The CDR3 covers 12 residues. Germline assignment: CDR1 SNHLY and CDR2 FYNNEI. The V end was cut by 6 bases, the J end by 2 bases, with 7 bases between. Written as DNA, the CDR3 is TGTGCCAGCAGAAATCAAAACACTGAAGCTTTCTTT. Protein: CASRNQNTEAFF.

This clone showed up just once. The rearrangement uses TRBV30 and TRBJ1-3, with no clear D. Germline CDR1 and CDR2: GTSNPN and SVGIG (reference sequence). This CDR3 is 16 amino acids long. Trimming shortened V by 1 base and J by 0 bases, and 13 bases separated the two germline ends. The CDR3 DNA sequence: TGTGCCTGGAGTGAAAAGAGGCCCAACTCTGGAAACACCATATATTTT. Translating gives CAWSEKRPNSGNTIYF.

The DNA for the CDR3 is TGTGCCAGCAGCCCCTTGGGGGAGGGCCATGAGGAGCAGTTCTTC. This encodes CASSPLGEGHEEQFF. This chain joins TRBV7-8 and TRBJ2-1; 7 nucleotides agree with TRBD2. The CDR3 runs to 15 residues. J gave up 10 bases and V 5 bases, and 14 bases lay outside the gene matches. Germline CDR1 reads SGHVS; CDR2 reads FQNEAQ. The complete variable domain, with remaining parts taken from reference TRBV7-8 and TRBJ2-1, reads GAGVSQSPRYKVAKRGQDVALRCDPISGHVSLFWYQQALGQGPEFLTYFQNEAQLDKSGLPSDRFFAERPEGSVSTLKIQRTQQEDSAVYLCASSPLGEGHEEQFFGPGTRLTVL.

This rearrangement joins TRBV28 to TRBJ2-1, with D unclear. The CDR3 totals 15 residues. Germline-derived CDR1 and CDR2 are MDHEN and SYDVKM. Trimming shortened V by 2 bases and J by 0 bases, and 8 bases separated the two germline ends. For the CDR3, the DNA is TGTGCCAGCAGTTTACTGGTGAGCTCCTACAATGAGCAGTTCTTC. It translates to CASSLLVSSYNEQFF.

This clone was counted once. The genes are TRBV7-9 and TRBJ2-3; 9 bases are shared with TRBD2. CDR3 size: 16 residues. Germline-derived CDR1 and CDR2 are SEHNR and FQNEAQ (reference sequence). The ends lost 5 bases at V and 5 bases at J; junction bases unmatched: 11. CDR3 in amino acids: CASSVTSGRSRDTQYF. In DNA, the CDR3 is TGTGCCAGCAGCGTGACTAGCGGAAGGAGTCGAGATACGCAGTATTTT.

The gene calls are TRBV5-1 and TRBJ1-1, with a tentative D call TRBD1 (6 bases). Trimming took 1 base from V and 4 from J, leaving 11 bases between them. Germline assignment: CDR1 SGHRS and CDR2 YFSETQ. The CDR3 has 14 amino acids. The CDR3 protein is CASSLQGRGTEAFF. DNA of the CDR3: TGCGCCAGCAGCTTGCAGGGGCGCGGCACTGAAGCTTTCTTT.

The chain carries TRBV6-6 and TRBJ2-5, with D possibly being TRBD2 (7 bases). V lost 3 bases and J 4 bases, leaving 15 bases between the germline ends. The CDR3 contains 15 residues. Germline CDR1 reads MNHNY; CDR2 reads SVGAGI (reference sequence). The CDR3 DNA follows: TGTGCCAGCAGTTATTCGCGGGGGCGTCGAGAGACCCAGTACTTC. This translates into CASSYSRGRRETQYF.

This chain connects TRBV5-8 to TRBJ2-1; TRBD1 is a possible D gene (6 bases). Germline CDR1 is SGHTS and CDR2 is YDEGEE. CDR3 length equals 14 residues. Deletions cut 2 bases from V and 9 bases from J, with 15 bases between. The CDR3 protein is CASSLLGGQIEQFF. CDR3 in DNA: TGTGCCAGCAGCTTACTCGGCGGACAGATTGAGCAGTTCTTC.

The chain recombines TRBV11-1 with TRBJ2-7, with 7 bases aligning to TRBD1. The CDR3 length is 15 residues. The V gene's germline CDR1 is SGHAT and CDR2 FQDESV (reference sequence). V was clipped by 5 bases and J by 4 bases; unmatched bases: 11. CDR3: CASSPGTVKPYEQYF. CDR3 sequence (DNA): TGTGCCAGCAGCCCAGGGACAGTCAAGCCTTACGAGCAGTACTTC.

This chain links TRBV30 with TRBJ1-3; unclear D gene. The germline gives CDR1 GTSNPN, CDR2 SVGIG (reference sequence). This CDR3 has 12 amino acids. The V gene lost 8 bases and the J gene lost 0 bases, with 8 bases spanning the gap. The CDR3: CAATYSGNTIYF. The CDR3 bases are TGTGCCGCAACCTACTCTGGAAACACCATATATTTT.

This chain connects TRBV7-3 to TRBJ1-2, with TRBD1 matching 7 bases. V gave up 11 bases and J gave up 8 bases; unmatched junction bases: 8. Germline V gene sequence: CDR1 SGHTA, CDR2 FQGTGA. The CDR3 has 11 residues. In DNA form, the CDR3 reads TGTGCCGGGGGGACAGCTCGGGGCTACACCTTC. This encodes CAGGTARGYTF. Complete variable domain (other parts from reference TRBV7-3 and TRBJ1-2): GAGVSQTPSNKVTEKGKYVELRCDPISGHTALYWYRQSLGQGPEFLIYFQGTGAADDSGLPNDRFFAVRPEGSVSTLKIQRTERGDSAVYLCAGGTARGYTFGSGTRLTVV.

The chain has TRBV29-1 and TRBJ2-3; tentative D call: TRBD1 (7 bases). The germline CDR1 and CDR2 sequences are SQVTM and ANQGSEA. The CDR3 sequence is 14 residues long. V lost 5 bases and J 3 bases, leaving 15 bases between the germline ends. The CDR3 loop reads CSVTEGQQTDTQYF. The CDR3 DNA reads TGCAGCGTTACGGAGGGACAGCAAACAGATACGCAGTATTTT.

The rearrangement links TRBV7-8 to TRBJ1-1; D is perhaps TRBD1 (6 bases). V lost 5 bases, J lost 5 bases, and 15 bases lay in between. The CDR3 runs 14 residues. The germline CDR1 and CDR2 sequences are SGHVS and FQNEAQ. The CDR3 nucleotides read TGTGCCAGCAGCCTCTTACAGGGCAGGACTGAAGCTTTCTTT. This codes for CASSLLQGRTEAFF.

The chain recombines TRBV11-2 with TRBJ2-7; possible D gene TRBD2, 6 bases. The V and J ends lost 0 bases and 7 bases respectively, with 10 bases between them. Germline CDR1 SGHAT, CDR2 FQNNGV. The CDR3 is 13 amino acids. The CDR3 reads CASSLDYRGEQYF. The CDR3 bases are TGTGCCAGCAGCTTAGACTACCGGGGGGAGCAGTACTTC.

The chain has TRBV5-1 and TRBJ1-5; D perhaps matches TRBD1 (5 bases). V dropped 2 bases and J dropped 4 bases, with 10 bases sitting between them. The CDR3 loop spans 14 amino acids. Germline loops: CDR1 SGHRS, CDR2 YFSETQ. The CDR3 loop is CASSLRGGNQPQHF. The CDR3 DNA reads as TGCGCCAGCAGCTTACGGGGGGGTAATCAGCCCCAGCATTTT.

The V and J genes are TRBV7-8 and TRBJ2-3; 7 bases fit TRBD2. This CDR3 has 17 residues. Germline V gene data show CDR1 as SGHVS and CDR2 as FQNEAQ. The ends lost 6 bases at V and 5 bases at J; junction bases unmatched: 17. CDR3 protein: CASRYNPPGGRIDTQYF. The CDR3 nucleotides are TGTGCCAGCAGATACAACCCCCCGGGCGGGAGAATAGATACGCAGTATTTT.

V and J are TRBV3-1 (or the pseudogene TRBV3-2) and TRBJ2-1; 10 nucleotides agree with TRBD2. Germline CDR1 reads LGHDT; CDR2 reads YNNKEL (reference sequence). This CDR3 is 14 amino acids long. V lost 8 bases and J lost 7; bases outside the gene matches: 8. In DNA form, the CDR3 reads TGTGCCAGCCAAGCGGGAGGGCTAAGGAATGAGCAGTTCTTC. Amino acid sequence: CASQAGGLRNEQFF.